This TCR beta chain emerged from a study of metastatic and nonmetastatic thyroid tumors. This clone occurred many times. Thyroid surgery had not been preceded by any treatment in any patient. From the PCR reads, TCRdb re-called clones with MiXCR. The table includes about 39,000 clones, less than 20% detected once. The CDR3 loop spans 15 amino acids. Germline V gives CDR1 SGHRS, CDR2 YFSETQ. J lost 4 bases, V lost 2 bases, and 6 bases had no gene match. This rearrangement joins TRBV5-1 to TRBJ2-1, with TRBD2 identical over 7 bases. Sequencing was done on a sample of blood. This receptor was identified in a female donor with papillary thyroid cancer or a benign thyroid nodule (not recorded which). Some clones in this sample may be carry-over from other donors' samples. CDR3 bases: TGCGCCAGCAGCTTTGGGGGAGGGCAGTACAATGAGCAGTTCTTC. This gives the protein CASSFGGGQYNEQFF.